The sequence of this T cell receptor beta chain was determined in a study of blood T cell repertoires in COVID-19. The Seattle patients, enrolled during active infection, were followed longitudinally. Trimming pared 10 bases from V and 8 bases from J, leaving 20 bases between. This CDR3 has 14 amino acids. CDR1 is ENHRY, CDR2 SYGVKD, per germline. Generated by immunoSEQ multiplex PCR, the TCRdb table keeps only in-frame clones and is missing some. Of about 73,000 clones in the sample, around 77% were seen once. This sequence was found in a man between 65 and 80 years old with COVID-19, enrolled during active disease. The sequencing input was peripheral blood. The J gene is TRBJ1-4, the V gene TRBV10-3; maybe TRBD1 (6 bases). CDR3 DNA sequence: TGTGCCACCGCAATACAGGGAGGGGAGGAAAAACTGTTTTTT. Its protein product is CATAIQGGEEKLFF.